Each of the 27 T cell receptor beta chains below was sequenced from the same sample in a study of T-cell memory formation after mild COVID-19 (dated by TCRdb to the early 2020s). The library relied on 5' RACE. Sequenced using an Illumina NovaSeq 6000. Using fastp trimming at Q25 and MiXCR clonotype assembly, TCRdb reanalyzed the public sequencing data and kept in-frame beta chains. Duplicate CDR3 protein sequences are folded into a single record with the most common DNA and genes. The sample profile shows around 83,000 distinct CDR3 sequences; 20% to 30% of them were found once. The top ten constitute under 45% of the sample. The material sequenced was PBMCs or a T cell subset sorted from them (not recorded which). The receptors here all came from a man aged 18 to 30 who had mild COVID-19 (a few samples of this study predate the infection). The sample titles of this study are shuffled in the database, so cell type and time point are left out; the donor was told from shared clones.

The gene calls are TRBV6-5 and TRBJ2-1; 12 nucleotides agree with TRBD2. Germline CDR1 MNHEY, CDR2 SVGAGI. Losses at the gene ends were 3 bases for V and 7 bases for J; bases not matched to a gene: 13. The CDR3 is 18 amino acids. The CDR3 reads CASSYFHSLAGGRNEQFF. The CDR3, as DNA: TGTGCCAGCAGTTATTTTCATAGCCTAGCGGGGGGGCGGAATGAGCAGTTCTTC.

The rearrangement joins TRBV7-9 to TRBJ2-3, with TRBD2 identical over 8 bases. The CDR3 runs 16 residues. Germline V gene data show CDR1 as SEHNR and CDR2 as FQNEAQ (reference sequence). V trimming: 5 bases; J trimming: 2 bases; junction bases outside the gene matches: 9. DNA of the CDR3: TGTGCCAGCAGCCCCCGGGAGGGGGGACCCACAGATACGCAGTATTTT. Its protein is CASSPREGGPTDTQYF.

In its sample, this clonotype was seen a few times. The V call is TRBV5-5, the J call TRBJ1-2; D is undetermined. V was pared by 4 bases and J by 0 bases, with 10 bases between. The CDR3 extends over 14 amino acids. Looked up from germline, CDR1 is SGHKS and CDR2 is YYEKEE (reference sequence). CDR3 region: CASSVVASNYGYTF. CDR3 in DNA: TGTGCCAGCAGCGTTGTAGCCTCTAACTATGGCTACACCTTC.

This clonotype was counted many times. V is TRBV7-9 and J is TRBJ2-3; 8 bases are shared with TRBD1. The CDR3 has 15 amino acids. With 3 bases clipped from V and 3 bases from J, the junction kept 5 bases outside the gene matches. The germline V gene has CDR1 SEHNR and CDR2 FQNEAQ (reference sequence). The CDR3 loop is CASSLATGGTDTQYF. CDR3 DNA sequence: TGTGCCAGCAGCTTGGCAACAGGGGGGACAGATACGCAGTATTTT.

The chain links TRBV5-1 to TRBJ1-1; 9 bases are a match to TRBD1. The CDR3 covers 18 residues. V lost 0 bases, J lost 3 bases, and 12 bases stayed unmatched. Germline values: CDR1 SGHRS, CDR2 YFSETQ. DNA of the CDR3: TGCGCCAGCAGCTTGGCCGACGGGACAGGGTACCTAGACACTGAAGCTTTCTTT. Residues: CASSLADGTGYLDTEAFF.

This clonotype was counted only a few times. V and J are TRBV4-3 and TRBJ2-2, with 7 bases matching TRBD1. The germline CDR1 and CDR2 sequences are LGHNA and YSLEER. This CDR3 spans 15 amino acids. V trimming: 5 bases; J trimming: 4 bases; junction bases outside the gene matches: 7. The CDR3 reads CASSDVTGITGELFF. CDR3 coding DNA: TGCGCCAGCAGCGATGTGACAGGGATCACCGGGGAGCTGTTTTTT.

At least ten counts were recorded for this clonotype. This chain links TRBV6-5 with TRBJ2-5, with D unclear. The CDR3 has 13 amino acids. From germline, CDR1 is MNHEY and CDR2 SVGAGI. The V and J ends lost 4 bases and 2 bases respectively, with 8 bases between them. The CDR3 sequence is CASSLNSQETQYF. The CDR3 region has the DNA TGTGCCAGCAGTTTAAACAGTCAAGAGACCCAGTACTTC.

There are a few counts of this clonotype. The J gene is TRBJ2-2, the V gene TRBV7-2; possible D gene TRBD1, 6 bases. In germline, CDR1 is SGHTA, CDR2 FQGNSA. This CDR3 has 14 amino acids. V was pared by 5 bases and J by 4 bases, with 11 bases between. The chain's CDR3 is CASSILQGTGELFF. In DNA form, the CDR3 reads TGTGCCAGCAGCATACTACAGGGCACCGGGGAGCTGTTTTTT. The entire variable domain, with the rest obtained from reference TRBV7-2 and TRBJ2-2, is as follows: GAGVSQSPSNKVTEKGKDVELRCDPISGHTALYWYRQSLGQGLEFLIYFQGNSAPDKSGLPSDRFSAERTGGSVSTLTIQRTQQEDSAVYLCASSILQGTGELFFGEGSRLTVL.

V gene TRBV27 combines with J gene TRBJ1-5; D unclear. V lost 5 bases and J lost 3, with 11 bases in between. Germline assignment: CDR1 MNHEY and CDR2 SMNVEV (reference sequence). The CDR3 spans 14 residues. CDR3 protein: CASSRNLDNQPQHF. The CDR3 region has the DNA TGTGCCAGCAGTCGCAATTTGGACAATCAGCCCCAGCATTTT.

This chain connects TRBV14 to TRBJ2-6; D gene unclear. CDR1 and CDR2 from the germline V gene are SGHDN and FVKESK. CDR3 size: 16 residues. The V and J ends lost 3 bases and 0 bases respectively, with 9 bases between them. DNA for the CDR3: TGTGCCAGCAGCCATGAGCTTCTCTCTGGGGCCAACGTCCTGACTTTC. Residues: CASSHELLSGANVLTF.

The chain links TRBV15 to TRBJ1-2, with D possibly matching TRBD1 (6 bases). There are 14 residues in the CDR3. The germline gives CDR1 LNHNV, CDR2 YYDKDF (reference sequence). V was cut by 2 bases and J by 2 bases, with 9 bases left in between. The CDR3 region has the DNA TGTGCCACCAGCAGAAAGGACAGAAACTATGGCTACACCTTC. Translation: CATSRKDRNYGYTF.

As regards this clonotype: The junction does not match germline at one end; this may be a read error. For the CDR3, the DNA is TGTGCCAGCAGCTTGGTGGGGGGGGACCTCCCTATTTTT. Translated, it gives CASSLVGGDLPIF. The chain is built from TRBV5-5 and TRBJ1-1; possible D gene TRBD1, 5 bases. The germline CDR1 and CDR2 sequences are SGHKS and YYEKEE (reference sequence). The CDR3 has 13 residues.

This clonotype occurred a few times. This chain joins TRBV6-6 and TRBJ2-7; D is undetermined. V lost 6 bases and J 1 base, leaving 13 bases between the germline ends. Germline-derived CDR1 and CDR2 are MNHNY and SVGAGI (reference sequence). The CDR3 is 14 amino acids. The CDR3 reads CASSTGLLSYEQYV. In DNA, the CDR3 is TGTGCCAGCAGCACCGGGCTCCTTTCCTACGAGCAGTACGTC.

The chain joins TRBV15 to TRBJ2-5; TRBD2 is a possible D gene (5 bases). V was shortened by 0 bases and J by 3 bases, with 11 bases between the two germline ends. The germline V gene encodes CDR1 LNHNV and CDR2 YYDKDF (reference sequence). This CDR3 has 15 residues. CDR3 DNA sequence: TGTGCCACCAGCAGAGATAGGACTTCGAAAGAGACCCAGTACTTC. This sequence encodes CATSRDRTSKETQYF.

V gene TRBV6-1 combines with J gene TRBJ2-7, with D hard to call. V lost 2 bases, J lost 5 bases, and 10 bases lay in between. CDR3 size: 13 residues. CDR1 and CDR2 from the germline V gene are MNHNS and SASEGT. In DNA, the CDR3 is TGTGCCAGCAGTGAACTGGGTACCAACGAGCAGTACTTC. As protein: CASSELGTNEQYF.

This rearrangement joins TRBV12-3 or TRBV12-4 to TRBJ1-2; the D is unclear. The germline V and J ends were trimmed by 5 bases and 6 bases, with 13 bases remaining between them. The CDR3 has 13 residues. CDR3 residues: CASSRTEWDGYTF. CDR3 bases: TGTGCCAGCAGTAGGACTGAGTGGGATGGCTACACCTTC.

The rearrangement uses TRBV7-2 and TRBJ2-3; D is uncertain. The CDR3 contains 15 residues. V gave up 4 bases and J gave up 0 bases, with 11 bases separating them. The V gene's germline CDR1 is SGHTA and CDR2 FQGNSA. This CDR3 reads CASSSPGLSTDTQYF. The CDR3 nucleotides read TGTGCCAGCAGCTCCCCAGGCTTAAGCACAGATACGCAGTATTTT.

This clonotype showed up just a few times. The CDR3 sequence: CASSLTGPNEKLFF. The CDR3 DNA follows: TGTGCCAGCAGCTTAACAGGGCCGAATGAAAAACTGTTTTTT. The chain combines TRBV7-9 with TRBJ1-4; TRBD1 might be the D (6 bases). Trimming pared 2 bases from V and 5 bases from J, leaving 9 bases between. The germline CDR1 and CDR2 sequences are SEHNR and FQNEAQ (reference sequence). The CDR3 is 14 amino acids.

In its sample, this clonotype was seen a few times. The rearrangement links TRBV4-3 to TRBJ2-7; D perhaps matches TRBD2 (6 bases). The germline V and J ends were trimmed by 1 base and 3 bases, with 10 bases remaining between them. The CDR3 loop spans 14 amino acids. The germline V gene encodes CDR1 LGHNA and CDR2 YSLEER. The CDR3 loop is CASSQGLGSYEQYF. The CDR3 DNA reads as TGCGCCAGCAGCCAAGGGCTCGGGAGCTACGAGCAGTACTTC.

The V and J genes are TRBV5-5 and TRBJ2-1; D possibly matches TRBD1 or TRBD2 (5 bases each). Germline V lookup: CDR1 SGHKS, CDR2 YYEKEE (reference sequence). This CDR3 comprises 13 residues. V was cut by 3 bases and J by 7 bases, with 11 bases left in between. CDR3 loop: CASSSMGVNEQFF. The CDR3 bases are TGTGCCAGCAGCTCGATGGGGGTGAATGAGCAGTTCTTC.

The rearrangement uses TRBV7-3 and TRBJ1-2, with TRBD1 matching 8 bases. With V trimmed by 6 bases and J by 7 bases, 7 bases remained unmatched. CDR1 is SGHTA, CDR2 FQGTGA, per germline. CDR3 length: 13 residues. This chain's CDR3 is CASRSAQGGGYTF. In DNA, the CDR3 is TGTGCCAGCAGGTCCGCACAGGGGGGTGGCTACACCTTC.

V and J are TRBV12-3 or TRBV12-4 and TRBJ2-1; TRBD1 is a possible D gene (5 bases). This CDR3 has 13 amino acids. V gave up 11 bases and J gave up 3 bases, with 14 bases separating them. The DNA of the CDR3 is TGTGCCGGGGCCCCAGGCATCTACAATGAGCAGTTCTTC. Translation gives CAGAPGIYNEQFF.

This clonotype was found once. The CDR3 loop is CASSVKAGVGQPQHF. CDR3 sequence (DNA): TGTGCCAGCAGCGTAAAGGCAGGGGTAGGGCAGCCCCAGCATTTT. V and J are TRBV9 and TRBJ1-5; weak D call: TRBD1 (6 bases). Germline V gene data show CDR1 as SGDLS and CDR2 as YYNGEE. The CDR3 contains 15 residues. V dropped 1 base and J dropped 7 bases, with 15 bases sitting between them.

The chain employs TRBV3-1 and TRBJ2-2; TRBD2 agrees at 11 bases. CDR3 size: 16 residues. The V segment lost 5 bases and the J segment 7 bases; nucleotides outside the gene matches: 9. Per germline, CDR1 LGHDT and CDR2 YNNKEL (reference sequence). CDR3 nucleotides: TGTGCCAGCAGCACACTAGCGGGGGTTTCAATCGGGGAGCTGTTTTTT. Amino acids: CASSTLAGVSIGELFF.

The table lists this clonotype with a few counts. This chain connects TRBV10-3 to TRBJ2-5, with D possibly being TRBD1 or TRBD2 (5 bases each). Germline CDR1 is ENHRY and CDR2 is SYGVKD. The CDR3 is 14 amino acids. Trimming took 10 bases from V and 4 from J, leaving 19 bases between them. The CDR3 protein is CATARQGERETQYF. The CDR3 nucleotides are TGTGCCACAGCACGGCAGGGAGAGCGAGAGACCCAGTACTTC.

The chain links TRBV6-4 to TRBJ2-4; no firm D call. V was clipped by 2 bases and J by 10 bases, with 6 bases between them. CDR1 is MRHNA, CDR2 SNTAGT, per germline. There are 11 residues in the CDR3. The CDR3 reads CASSDGSIQYF. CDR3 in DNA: TGTGCCAGCAGTGACGGGTCAATTCAGTACTTC.

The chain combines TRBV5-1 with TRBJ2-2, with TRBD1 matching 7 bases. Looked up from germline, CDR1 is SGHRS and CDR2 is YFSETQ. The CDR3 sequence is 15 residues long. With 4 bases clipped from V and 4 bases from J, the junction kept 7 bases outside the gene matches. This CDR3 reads CASSPRQGGTGELFF. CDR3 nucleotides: TGCGCCAGCAGCCCCCGACAGGGTGGCACCGGGGAGCTGTTTTTT.